The 31 T cell receptor beta chains presented below share a single source sample, sequenced in a study of shared clonotypes between healthy human individuals. Generated by immunoSEQ multiplex PCR, the TCRdb table keeps only in-frame clones and is missing some. The sample carries about 490,000 clones, 70% to 80% recorded once. The sequenced sample was PBMCs. These receptors all come from a woman aged 35 to 49 in good health. Some clones in this sample may be carry-over from other donors' samples.

The rearrangement uses TRBV28 and TRBJ1-4; a possible D gene is TRBD1 (5 bases). The CDR3 loop spans 16 amino acids. CDR1 and CDR2 (germline): MDHEN, SYDVKM. The V and J ends lost 4 bases and 8 bases respectively, with 20 bases between them. The CDR3 DNA sequence: TGTGCCAGCAGTTCTATCAGGGTAGGAGTCGAGGAAAAACTGTTTTTT. Translating gives CASSSIRVGVEEKLFF.

The chain links TRBV4-2 to TRBJ2-1; 14 nucleotides line up with TRBD2. The length of the CDR3 is 20 residues. Germline CDR1 LGHNA, CDR2 YNFKEQ. V lost 4 bases to trimming and J lost 1 base; unmatched junction nucleotides: 12. CDR3 amino acids: CASSPAPGLAGAGSYNEQFF. The DNA for the CDR3 is TGTGCCAGCAGCCCCGCCCCGGGACTAGCGGGAGCGGGGTCCTACAATGAGCAGTTCTTC.

V gene TRBV6-5 combines with J gene TRBJ1-1, with a possible D match to TRBD1 (6 bases). Germline CDR1 is MNHEY and CDR2 is SVGAGI. The ends were cut back, 0 bases at V and 4 bases at J, with 9 bases in the middle. The CDR3 consists of 14 residues. The CDR3 reads CASSYSNRATEAFF. CDR3 sequence (DNA): TGTGCCAGCAGTTACTCGAACAGGGCCACTGAAGCTTTCTTT.

This clone was detected only once. The chain has TRBV5-5 and TRBJ2-2; D gene uncertain. Trimming shortened V by 4 bases and J by 0 bases, and 13 bases separated the two germline ends. CDR1 is SGHKS and CDR2 is YYEKEE in the germline V gene (reference sequence). The CDR3 contains 16 residues. The CDR3 DNA follows: TGTGCCAGCAGCCCAGCTAAACCCACGAACACCGGGGAGCTGTTTTTT. It is translated as CASSPAKPTNTGELFF. The full variable domain, completed using reference TRBV5-5 and TRBJ2-2, is DAGVTQSPTHLIKTRGQQVTLRCSPISGHKSVSWYQQVLGQGPQFIFQYYEKEERGRGNFPDRFSARQFPNYSSELNVNALLLGDSALYLCASSPAKPTNTGELFFGEGSRLTVL.

The genes are TRBV4-3 and TRBJ2-5; TRBD2 matches at 10 bases. From germline, CDR1 is LGHNA and CDR2 YSLEER. CDR3 length: 18 residues. The junction had 12 bases not matched to a gene; V was cut back by 0 bases and J by 5 bases. Written as DNA, the CDR3 is TGCGCCAGCAGCCAAGAGGCAGGAGCGGGAGGGCGGGGGGAGACCCAGTACTTC. Translation: CASSQEAGAGGRGETQYF.

The V and J genes are TRBV11-2 and TRBJ1-2; the D is unclear. The V end was cut by 0 bases, the J end by 8 bases, with 13 bases between. Germline CDR1 and CDR2: SGHAT and FQNNGV. The CDR3 sequence is 14 residues long. Here the CDR3 reads CASSLELLGSGYTF. The CDR3 region has the DNA TGTGCCAGCAGCTTAGAATTGTTAGGGTCGGGCTACACCTTC. The full variable domain, in which reference TRBV11-2 and TRBJ1-2 provide the parts outside the CDR3, is EAGVAQSPRYKIIEKRQSVAFWCNPISGHATLYWYQQILGQGPKLLIQFQNNGVVDDSQLPKDRFSAERLKGVDSTLKIQPAKLEDSAVYLCASSLELLGSGYTFGSGTRLTVV.

This chain connects TRBV4-1 to TRBJ2-5, with 8 bases fitting TRBD2. The J call is uncertain, as TRBJ2-7 better fits the DNA end. CDR3 length: 14 amino acids. CDR1 is MGHRA, CDR2 YSYEKL, per germline. In DNA, the CDR3 is TGCGCCAGCAGCCACTCGGGAGGGCCGTACGAGCAGTACTTC. Residues: CASSHSGGPYEQYF.

CDR3: CASSLYHHGGTYGYTF. The CDR3 DNA follows: TGTGCCAGCAGCTTATACCACCACGGGGGTACCTATGGCTACACCTTC. The gene calls are TRBV7-2 and TRBJ1-2; a weak D match, TRBD1 (5 bases). Trimming cost V 2 bases and J 4 bases, with 17 bases left between them. The CDR3 loop spans 16 amino acids. Germline lookup yields CDR1 SGHTA and CDR2 FQGNSA.

The chain carries TRBV5-6 and TRBJ2-7, with 12 bases aligning to TRBD2. This CDR3 comprises 14 residues. Trimming at V came to 6 bases and at J to 2 bases, leaving 3 bases not matched to a gene. Germline V CDR1 and CDR2: SGHDT, YYEEEE. CDR3 amino acids: CASISSGRAYEQYF. In DNA, the CDR3 is TGTGCCAGCATTTCTAGCGGGAGGGCCTACGAGCAGTACTTC.

This clone was observed a few times. The chain is built from TRBV4-3 and TRBJ1-2; TRBD1 aligns across 7 bases. The V gene end was trimmed by 1 base and the J gene end by 4 bases; junction bases not matched to a gene: 3. The CDR3 is made up of 14 amino acids. Germline CDR1 and CDR2: LGHNA and YSLEER. Here the CDR3 reads CASSQGQGGYGYTF. Here the CDR3 DNA reads TGCGCCAGCAGCCAAGGACAGGGAGGCTATGGCTACACCTTC.

The chain recombines TRBV28 with TRBJ2-1, with 8 bases identical to TRBD1. The CDR3 loop spans 15 amino acids. The V gene's germline CDR1 is MDHEN and CDR2 SYDVKM. The J segment lost 4 bases and the V segment lost 6 bases, leaving 8 bases of the junction unmatched. This chain's CDR3 is CASRAADRAYNEQFF. CDR3 nucleotide sequence: TGTGCCAGCAGAGCTGCGGACAGGGCATACAATGAGCAGTTCTTC.

This clone was observed once. V is TRBV12-5 and J is TRBJ2-1; maybe TRBD1 (6 bases). CDR1 LGHNT and CDR2 FRNRAP come from the germline V gene. The CDR3 loop spans 16 amino acids. V gave up 5 bases and J gave up 0 bases, with 14 bases separating them. The CDR3 DNA follows: TGTGCTAGTGGTCCGGGACACCTTCCCTCCTACAATGAGCAGTTCTTC. This sequence encodes CASGPGHLPSYNEQFF.

As regards this clone: Since the CDR3 does not end with the conserved phenylalanine or tryptophan, this likely comes from a read error. The rearrangement uses TRBV5-6 and TRBJ1-1, with D possibly TRBD1 on 6 matching bases. This CDR3 has 13 residues. Germline-derived CDR1 and CDR2 are SGHDT and YYEEEE. V lost 5 bases and J 0 bases, leaving 8 bases between the germline ends. CDR3 coding DNA: TGTGCCAGCAGACGGGACATGAACACTGAAGCTTTCCTT. It specifies CASRRDMNTEAFL.

This sequence joins TRBV11-3 and TRBJ2-7; D is ambiguous. V was shortened by 5 bases and J by 2 bases, with 13 bases between the two germline ends. Germline values: CDR1 SGHNT, CDR2 YENEEA. The CDR3 has 14 amino acids. This CDR3 reads CASSQVYGTYEQYF. The CDR3 DNA reads as TGTGCCAGCAGCCAGGTCTATGGGACCTACGAGCAGTACTTC.

V is TRBV5-4 and J is TRBJ2-5; 7 positions agree with TRBD2. V shed 4 bases, J shed 5 bases, and the junction held 8 bases outside the gene matches. The germline V gene has CDR1 SGHNT and CDR2 YYREEE (reference sequence). This CDR3 is built from 14 residues. The DNA of the CDR3 is TGTGCCAGCAGCAAAGAGAGCGGGGAGGAGACCCAGTACTTC. It translates to CASSKESGEETQYF.

The chain links TRBV7-2 to TRBJ2-1, with no clear D. The CDR3 contains 13 residues. From germline, CDR1 is SGHTA and CDR2 FQGNSA. Trimming removed 1 base at V and 5 bases at J, with 6 bases between. CDR3 DNA sequence: TGTGCCAGCAGCTTAGTAGGGCACAATGAGCAGTTCTTC. It translates to CASSLVGHNEQFF.

This chain uses TRBV4-2 with TRBJ2-2; 12 bases map to TRBD2. The trim removed 4 bases at V and 4 bases at J, leaving 10 bases unmatched. The CDR3 covers 18 residues. Germline-derived CDR1 and CDR2 are LGHNA and YNFKEQ. CDR3 DNA: TGTGCCAGCAGCCCCGCCCTAGCGGGAGGGCCCGGCACCGGGGAGCTGTTTTTT. Translation gives CASSPALAGGPGTGELFF.

The chain combines TRBV7-2 with TRBJ2-7; 7 positions match TRBD1. With 2 bases clipped from V and 5 bases from J, the junction kept 12 bases outside the gene matches. The V gene's germline CDR1 is SGHTA and CDR2 FQGNSA. This CDR3 has 16 residues. The chain's CDR3 is CASSLPRRDRVHEQYF. In DNA form, the CDR3 reads TGTGCCAGCAGCTTACCTCGTCGAGACAGGGTCCACGAGCAGTACTTC. Together with reference TRBV7-2 and TRBJ2-7, the CDR3 gives the full variable domain: GAGVSQSPSNKVTEKGKDVELRCDPISGHTALYWYRQSLGQGLEFLIYFQGNSAPDKSGLPSDRFSAERTGGSVSTLTIQRTQQEDSAVYLCASSLPRRDRVHEQYFGPGTRLTVT.

The chain has TRBV7-3 and TRBJ1-1; 10 nucleotides match TRBD1. The V segment lost 5 bases and the J segment 5 bases; nucleotides outside the gene matches: 5. The CDR3 sequence is 14 residues long. Looked up from germline, CDR1 is SGHTA and CDR2 is FQGTGA. CDR3 region: CASSPRDRGTEAFF. In nucleotides, the CDR3 is TGTGCCAGCAGCCCCCGGGACAGGGGAACTGAAGCTTTCTTT.

This clone has just one count. The chain links TRBV5-4 to TRBJ2-5, with 10 nucleotides matching TRBD1. V lost 4 bases, J lost 5 bases, and 11 bases stayed unmatched. This CDR3 has 16 residues. Germline V gene data show CDR1 as SGHNT and CDR2 as YYREEE (reference sequence). The CDR3 sequence: CASSRSRQGAGETQYF. In nucleotides, the CDR3 is TGTGCCAGCAGCAGGAGCAGACAGGGGGCGGGGGAGACCCAGTACTTC.

The rearrangement uses TRBV19 and TRBJ1-5, with TRBD1 as a possible D gene (6 bases). Between the trimmed V and J ends, which lost 0 bases and 3 bases, there was a span of 12 bases. Germline lookup yields CDR1 LNHDA and CDR2 SQIVND (reference sequence). The CDR3 runs to 16 residues. The CDR3 loop reads CASSIEQGRDNQPQHF. The CDR3 DNA reads as TGTGCCAGTAGTATAGAACAGGGTAGGGACAATCAGCCCCAGCATTTT.

This clone has only one observation. The chain links TRBV7-2 to TRBJ2-3, with 13 nucleotides matching TRBD2. Germline V CDR1 and CDR2: SGHTA, FQGNSA. The J segment lost 5 bases and the V segment lost 7 bases, leaving 6 bases of the junction unmatched. This CDR3 spans 15 amino acids. This chain's CDR3 is CASMRLAGGIDTQYF. For the CDR3, the DNA is TGTGCCAGCATGCGACTAGCGGGAGGAATAGATACGCAGTATTTT.

The V gene is TRBV27, the J gene TRBJ2-3; the D is unclear. The germline CDR1 and CDR2 sequences are MNHEY and SMNVEV (reference sequence). The CDR3 consists of 19 residues. Deletions cut 3 bases from V and 2 bases from J, with 24 bases between. CDR3 region: CASSFVLYAATPHTDTQYF. The CDR3 DNA sequence: TGTGCCAGCAGTTTCGTGTTGTATGCCGCGACGCCCCACACAGATACGCAGTATTTT.

The V and J genes are TRBV7-2 and TRBJ1-6; D is unresolved. CDR1 is SGHTA and CDR2 is FQGNSA in the germline V gene. The CDR3 length is 15 residues. Trimming removed 1 base from V and 7 bases from J, with 11 bases in between. CDR3 sequence (DNA): TGTGCCAGCAGCTTAGGCGTTTTGCAGAATTCACCCCTCCACTTT. It codes for CASSLGVLQNSPLHF.

The chain carries TRBV18 and TRBJ2-2; tentative D call: TRBD1 (6 bases). CDR3 size: 16 residues. CDR1 is KGHSH and CDR2 is LQKENI in the germline V gene. The V end lost 6 bases, the J end lost 1 base, and 15 bases lay between the germline ends. The DNA for the CDR3 is TGTGCCAGCTCGCTAATGAGGGGGAAGAACACCGGGGAGCTGTTTTTT. As protein: CASSLMRGKNTGELFF.

This chain links TRBV7-8 with TRBJ1-3; D not certain. Germline CDR1 reads SGHVS; CDR2 reads FQNEAQ. The CDR3 has 12 amino acids. Trimming removed 1 base at V and 4 bases at J, with 2 bases between. The CDR3 reads CASSLEGNTIYF. In DNA form, the CDR3 reads TGTGCCAGCAGCTTAGAGGGAAACACCATATATTTT.

The chain employs TRBV28 and TRBJ2-7; 9 bases match TRBD1. CDR3 length: 20 amino acids. V lost 4 bases to trimming and J lost 2 bases; unmatched junction nucleotides: 21. CDR1 and CDR2 from the germline V gene are MDHEN and SYDVKM. CDR3 nucleotides: TGTGCCAGCAGTTACCCAGCCGGGACAGGGCTAACCCGAATGGCCTACGAGCAGTACTTC. It is translated as CASSYPAGTGLTRMAYEQYF.

This clone has just one count. This chain connects TRBV19 to TRBJ2-2; 11 bases agree with TRBD2. Unmatched junction bases numbered 5, after V lost 7 bases and J lost 4 bases. The CDR3 spans 15 residues. From germline, CDR1 is LNHDA and CDR2 SQIVND (reference sequence). The CDR3 DNA reads TGTGCCAGTACCCCGCTAGCGGGGGGCACCGGGGAGCTGTTTTTT. This gives the protein CASTPLAGGTGELFF.

The chain employs TRBV6-1 and TRBJ2-7; D may be TRBD2 (5 bases). The CDR3 spans 13 residues. The V gene's germline CDR1 is MNHNS and CDR2 SASEGT. Trimming pared 8 bases from V and 2 bases from J, leaving 13 bases between. The CDR3 here is CASRFGETYEQYF. CDR3 DNA: TGTGCCAGCCGCTTTGGGGAGACCTACGAGCAGTACTTC.

Regarding this clone: Different DNA sequences within this sample yield the same CDR3. The chain employs TRBV9 and TRBJ1-1, with a weak D call TRBD1 (5 bases). This CDR3 region has 13 residues. Trimming stripped 0 bases from V and 5 bases from J, with 8 bases between. The germline CDR1 and CDR2 sequences are SGDLS and YYNGEE. The CDR3 protein is CASSVATGTEAFF. The CDR3 nucleotides are TGTGCCAGCAGCGTAGCTACAGGTACTGAAGCTTTCTTT.

This chain uses TRBV18 with TRBJ2-7; possible D gene TRBD2, 7 bases. V lost 3 bases to trimming and J lost 5 bases, with 17 bases between them. CDR3 length: 15 residues. From germline, CDR1 is KGHSH and CDR2 LQKENI. CDR3 sequence (DNA): TGTGCCAGCTCACCCGGCGGGGGCAGGGACAACGAGCAGTACTTC. As protein: CASSPGGGRDNEQYF.